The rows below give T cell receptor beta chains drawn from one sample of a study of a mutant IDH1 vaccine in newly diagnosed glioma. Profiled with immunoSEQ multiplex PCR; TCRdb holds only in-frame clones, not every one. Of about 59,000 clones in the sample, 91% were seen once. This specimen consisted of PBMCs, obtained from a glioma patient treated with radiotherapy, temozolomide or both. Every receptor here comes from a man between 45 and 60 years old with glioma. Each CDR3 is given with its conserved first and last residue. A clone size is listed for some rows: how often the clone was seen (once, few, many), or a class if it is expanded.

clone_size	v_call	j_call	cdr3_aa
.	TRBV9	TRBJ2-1	CASSVGWRAVEQFF
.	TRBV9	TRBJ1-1	CASSVSNTEAFF
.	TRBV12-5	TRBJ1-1	CASGFGLEAFF
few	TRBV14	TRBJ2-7	CASSRGQVISYEQYF
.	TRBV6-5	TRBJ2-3	CASSAGAGYTQYF
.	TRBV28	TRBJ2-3	CASRAMTDTQYF
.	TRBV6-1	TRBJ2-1	CASTRNQGNEQFF
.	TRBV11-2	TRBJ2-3	CASSLGRGRGRSTDTQYF
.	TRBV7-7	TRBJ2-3	CASSPAQGGTDTQYF
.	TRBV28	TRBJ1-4	CASSSAGGGSEKLFF
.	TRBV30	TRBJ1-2	CAWSIAGSTYYGYTF
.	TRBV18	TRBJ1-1	CASSPEKGTNTEAFF
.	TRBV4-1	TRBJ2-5	CASSQGNRDLFRFRGWHF
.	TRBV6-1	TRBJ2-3	CASRTSGRRDTQYF
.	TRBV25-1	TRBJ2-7	CASAGQGTGEQYF
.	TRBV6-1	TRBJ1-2	CASSETGYGYTF
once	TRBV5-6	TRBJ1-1	CASSRGNTEAFF
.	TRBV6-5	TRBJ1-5	CASSRDQTGRQPQHF
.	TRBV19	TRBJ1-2	CASSITGAYGYTF
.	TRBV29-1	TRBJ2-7	CGRQVGILYEQYF
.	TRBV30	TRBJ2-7	CAWRKVLQSHEQYF
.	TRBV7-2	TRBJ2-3	CASSLSVPDTQYF